This T cell receptor beta chain was captured by sequencing in a study of CD8 T cells in ankylosing spondylitis. This clonotype showed up just a few times. Its antigen is as yet unknown. TCRdb fed the 5' RACE reads into MiXCR, producing one record per CDR3 protein. Among about 340,000 distinct CDR3 sequences, under 15% were seen once, and the ten largest hold 0.95% to 1.4%. Study-wide findings and caveats: In the blood and synovial fluid of reactive arthritis, some motif variants had been previously reported. Disease-linked clones bore a CD8+ phenotype and were relatively rare in peripheral blood. A TCR beta motif of several highly homologous variants seemed to mark ankylosing spondylitis blood.

The CDR3 sequence is 12 residues long. The V gene's germline CDR1 is LGHDT and CDR2 YNNKEL (reference sequence). Deletions cut 3 bases from V and 6 bases from J, with 8 bases between. This TCR was recovered from a male donor with ankylosing spondylitis or in good health (not recorded which). The sequenced sample consisted of blood, either unsorted or a sorted T cell fraction (not recorded which). The V call is TRBV3-1, the J call TRBJ1-2; D possibly corresponds to TRBD1 (5 bases). CDR3 amino acids: CASSQGTDGYTF. The CDR3 DNA sequence: TGTGCCAGCAGCCAGGGGACGGATGGCTACACCTTC.